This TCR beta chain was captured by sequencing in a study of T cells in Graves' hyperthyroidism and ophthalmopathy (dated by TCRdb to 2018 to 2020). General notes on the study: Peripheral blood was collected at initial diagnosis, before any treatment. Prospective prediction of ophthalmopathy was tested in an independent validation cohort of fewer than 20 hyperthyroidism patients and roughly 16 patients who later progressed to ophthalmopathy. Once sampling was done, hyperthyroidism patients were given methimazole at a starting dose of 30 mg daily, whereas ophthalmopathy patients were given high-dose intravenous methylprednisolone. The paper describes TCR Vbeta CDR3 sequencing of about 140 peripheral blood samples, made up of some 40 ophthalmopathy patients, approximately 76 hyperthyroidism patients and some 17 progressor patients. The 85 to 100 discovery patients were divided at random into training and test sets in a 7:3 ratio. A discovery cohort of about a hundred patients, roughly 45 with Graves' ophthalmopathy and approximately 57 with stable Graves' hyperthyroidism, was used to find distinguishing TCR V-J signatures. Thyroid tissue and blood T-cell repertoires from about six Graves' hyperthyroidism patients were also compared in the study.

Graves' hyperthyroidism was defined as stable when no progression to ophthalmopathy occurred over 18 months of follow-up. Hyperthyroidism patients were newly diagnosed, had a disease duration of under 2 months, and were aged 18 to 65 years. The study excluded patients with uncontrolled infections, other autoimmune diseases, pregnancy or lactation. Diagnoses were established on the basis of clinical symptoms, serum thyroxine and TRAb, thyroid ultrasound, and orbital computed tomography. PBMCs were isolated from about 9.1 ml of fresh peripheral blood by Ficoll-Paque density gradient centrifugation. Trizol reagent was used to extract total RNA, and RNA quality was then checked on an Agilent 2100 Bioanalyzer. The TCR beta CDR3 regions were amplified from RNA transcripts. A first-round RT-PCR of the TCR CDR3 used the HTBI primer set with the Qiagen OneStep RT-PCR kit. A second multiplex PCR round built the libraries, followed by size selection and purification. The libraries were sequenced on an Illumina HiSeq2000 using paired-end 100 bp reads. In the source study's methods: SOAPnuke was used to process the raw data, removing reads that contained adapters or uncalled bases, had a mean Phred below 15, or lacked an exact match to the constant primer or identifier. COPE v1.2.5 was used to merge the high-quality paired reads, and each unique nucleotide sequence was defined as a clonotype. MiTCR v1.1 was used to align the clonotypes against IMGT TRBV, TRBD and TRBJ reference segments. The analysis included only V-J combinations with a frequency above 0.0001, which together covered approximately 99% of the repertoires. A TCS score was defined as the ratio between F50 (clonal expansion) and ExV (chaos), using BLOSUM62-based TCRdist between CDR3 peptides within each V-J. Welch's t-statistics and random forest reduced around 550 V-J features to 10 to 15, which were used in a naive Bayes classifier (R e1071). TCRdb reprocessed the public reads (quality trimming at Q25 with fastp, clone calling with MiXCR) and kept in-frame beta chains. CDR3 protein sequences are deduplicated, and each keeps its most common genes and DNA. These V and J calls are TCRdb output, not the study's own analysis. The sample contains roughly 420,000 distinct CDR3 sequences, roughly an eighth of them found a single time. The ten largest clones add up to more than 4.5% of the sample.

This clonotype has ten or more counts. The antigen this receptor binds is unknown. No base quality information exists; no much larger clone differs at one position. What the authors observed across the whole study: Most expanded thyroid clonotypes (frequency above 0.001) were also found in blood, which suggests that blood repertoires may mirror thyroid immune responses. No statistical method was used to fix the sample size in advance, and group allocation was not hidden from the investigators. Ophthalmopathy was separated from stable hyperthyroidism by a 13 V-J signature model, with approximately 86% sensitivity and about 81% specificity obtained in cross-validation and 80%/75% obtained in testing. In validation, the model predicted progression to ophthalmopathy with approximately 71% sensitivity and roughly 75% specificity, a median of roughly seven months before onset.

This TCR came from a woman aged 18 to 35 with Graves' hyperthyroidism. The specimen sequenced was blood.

The CDR3 region reads CASSLAGKEGEQYF. The DNA is TGTGCCAGCAGCTTAGCCGGGAAGGAGGGCGAGCAGTACTTC. The chain is assembled from TRBV11-2 and TRBJ2-7; a tentative D match to TRBD2 spans 6 bases. CDR1 and CDR2, per the germline V gene, are SGHAT and FQNNGV. V is cut by 1 base and J by 6 bases, and the space between the germline ends is 13 bases. The CDR3 starts with the cysteine, ends with the phenylalanine, and has 14 residues. Just CDR3 DNA is preserved here, 42 bases in frame from base 1.